Below, 13 T cell receptor beta chains from the same sample are listed, as sequenced in a study of blood T cells in healthy people across ages. Combining a sample-barcoded 5' primer with a J-beta primer mix, a second PCR ran for about 7 to 12 cycles. Via MiXCR, TCRdb re-called the 5' RACE reads, giving one row per CDR3 protein. The table includes roughly 560,000 distinct CDR3 sequences, less than 25% detected once. This same sample was also taken into another study, of T cells of mothers and their children.

Sequencing was performed on blood. The receptors were sampled from a boy aged 10-17 years in good health.

The J gene is TRBJ2-1, the V gene TRBV12-3 or TRBV12-4; TRBD2 is a possible D gene (5 bases). CDR3 length: 15 residues. V was cut by 6 bases and J by 4 bases, with 16 bases left in between. The CDR3 DNA follows: TGTGCCAGCAGGGCGGGCGAGCAGCTATACAATGAGCAGTTCTTC. Encoded protein: CASRAGEQLYNEQFF.

The V call is TRBV20-1, the J call TRBJ2-5; unclear D gene. The V end lost 3 bases, the J end lost 4 bases, and 6 bases lay between the germline ends. The CDR3 loop spans 11 amino acids. CDR1 is DFQATT, CDR2 SNEGSKA, per germline (reference sequence). CDR3 amino acids: CSASLPETQYF. The CDR3 region has the DNA TGCAGTGCTAGCTTACCAGAGACCCAGTACTTC.

V usage is TRBV12-3 or TRBV12-4 and J usage is TRBJ1-2, with unresolved D. V gave up 3 bases and J gave up 5 bases, with 13 bases separating them. This CDR3 comprises 14 residues. CDR3 sequence: CASSFAWGPYGYTF. The CDR3 DNA is TGTGCCAGCAGTTTTGCCTGGGGTCCATATGGCTACACCTTC.

With regard to this clonotype: Sequence at one end of the junction differs from germline and may be a read error. CDR3 in amino acids: CVSSRGTVPRELFF. CDR3 nucleotide sequence: TGTGTCAGCAGCCGCGGGACGGTCCCCAGAGAGCTGTTTTTT. The rearrangement joins TRBV7-9 to TRBJ1-4, with a possible D match to TRBD1 (5 bases). The germline V gene has CDR1 SEHNR and CDR2 FQNEAQ (reference sequence). There are 14 residues in the CDR3.

This sequence joins TRBV7-3 and TRBJ2-1, with a weak D call TRBD1 (5 bases). The CDR3 sequence is 15 residues long. Trimming took 2 bases from V and 8 from J, leaving 16 bases between them. Germline values: CDR1 SGHTA, CDR2 FQGTGA. The CDR3 loop is CASSLSGRVEDEQFF. CDR3 DNA sequence: TGTGCCAGCAGCTTATCAGGCAGGGTTGAGGATGAGCAGTTCTTC.

The V call is TRBV3-1, the J call TRBJ2-3, with D hard to call. The CDR3 sequence is 18 residues long. Germline V gene sequence: CDR1 LGHDT, CDR2 YNNKEL (reference sequence). V lost 0 bases and J lost 6, with 22 bases in between. The CDR3 here is CASSQEEWSFDASDTQYF. The DNA for the CDR3 is TGTGCCAGCAGCCAAGAAGAGTGGTCTTTTGACGCCAGCGATACGCAGTATTTT.

This clonotype was observed at least ten times. CDR3: CSARSPSGRSSYEQYF. The CDR3 region has the DNA TGCAGTGCTAGATCTCCGAGCGGGAGGAGCTCCTACGAGCAGTACTTC. The rearrangement links TRBV20-1 to TRBJ2-7, with 9 bases that match TRBD2. V lost 2 bases to trimming and J lost 0 bases; unmatched junction nucleotides: 8. Germline assignment: CDR1 DFQATT and CDR2 SNEGSKA (reference sequence). The CDR3 has 16 amino acids.

V gene TRBV28 combines with J gene TRBJ2-7, with 8 bases lining up with TRBD1. The CDR3 loop spans 16 amino acids. Trimming removed 3 bases from V and 3 bases from J; junction bases left unmatched: 10. CDR1 and CDR2 from the germline V gene are MDHEN and SYDVKM. CDR3 bases: TGTGCCAGCAGTTTGGTCCAGGGGGCAGCGGACTACGAGCAGTACTTC. As protein: CASSLVQGAADYEQYF.

This clonotype was counted only a few times. The V call is TRBV29-1, the J call TRBJ1-2; D is uncertain. Trimming took 4 bases from V and 0 from J, leaving 12 bases between them. CDR1 SQVTM and CDR2 ANQGSEA come from the germline V gene. The length of the CDR3 is 14 residues. The DNA of the CDR3 is TGCAGCGTTGCGCTCCGAAACGCTAACTATGGCTACACCTTC. This sequence encodes CSVALRNANYGYTF.

V and J are TRBV4-3 and TRBJ2-5; no firm D call. The J call is uncertain, as TRBJ2-7 better fits the DNA end. The CDR3 spans 13 residues. In germline, CDR1 is LGHNA, CDR2 YSLEER. DNA of the CDR3: TGCGCCAGCAGCCAAGATTCGGTTTACGAGCAGTACTTC. This encodes CASSQDSVYEQYF.

The rearrangement links TRBV12-3 or TRBV12-4 to TRBJ2-7; 10 bases agree with TRBD2. This CDR3 is 17 amino acids long. V shed 2 bases, J shed 6 bases, and the junction held 13 bases outside the gene matches. The DNA for the CDR3 is TGTGCCAGCAGTTTAAAGGCTAGCGGGAGAATCCCCAGCGAGCAGTACTTC. It encodes CASSLKASGRIPSEQYF.

This rearrangement joins TRBV20-1 to TRBJ2-1, with 12 bases identical to TRBD2. CDR3 size: 14 residues. Germline loops: CDR1 DFQATT, CDR2 SNEGSKA (reference sequence). The V and J ends lost 5 bases and 6 bases, in that order; junction bases with no gene match: 5. Here the CDR3 reads CSAPTSGGVNEQFF. The DNA for the CDR3 is TGCAGTGCTCCGACTAGCGGGGGAGTCAATGAGCAGTTCTTC.

This clonotype was observed a handful of times. CDR3 sequence (DNA): TGTGCCAGCAGCCCTCTAGGACAGGTTTTCACTGAAGCTTTCTTT. It is translated as CASSPLGQVFTEAFF. The chain carries TRBV6-2 or TRBV6-3 and TRBJ1-1; 7 nucleotides match TRBD1. J was trimmed by 4 bases and V by 6 bases; bases with no gene match: 11. The germline gives CDR1 MNHEY, CDR2 SVGEGT. The CDR3 loop spans 15 amino acids.